This TCR beta chain derives from a study of a mutant IDH1 vaccine in newly diagnosed glioma. Study in general: Vaccination began 4-6 weeks post radiotherapy alone, or with temozolomide cycles.

Study results and limitations: It was about 94% of patients that developed vaccine-induced immune responses.

Only in-frame clones appear in the TCRdb table, and some are missing; sequencing was by immunoSEQ multiplex PCR. This sample yields under 40,000 clones, of which roughly 77% are seen a single time; 3% to 4% belongs to the top ten. In regard to this clone: Its specificity is not known.

The time point: week 35, safety follow-up. Alongside topical imiquimod, each dose of vaccine comprised 300 ug of mutant IDH1 20-mer peptide. J lost 8 bases, V lost 4 bases, and 8 bases had no gene match. Germline loops: CDR1 SGHRS, CDR2 YFSETQ. This CDR3 has 15 residues. The chain links TRBV5-1 to TRBJ1-4; TRBD1 agrees at 10 bases. Here the sequenced sample was PBMCs, taken from a glioma patient whose treatment included an IDH1 peptide vaccine. This sequence was found in a man between 40 and 49 years old with glioma. Some clones in this sample may be carry-over from other donors' samples. The CDR3 region has the DNA TGCGCCAGCAGCGCGTTTCGGGACAGGGGCGAAAAACTGTTTTTT. Protein product: CASSAFRDRGEKLFF.